A single sample gave rise to the 3 T cell receptor beta chains below, sequenced in a study of T cells after yellow fever vaccination (dated by TCRdb to the late 2010s). In the paper's terms, the treatment or condition label means: live attenuated yellow fever vaccine strain. Library prep was done by 5' RACE. Sequencing relied on an Illumina NovaSeq 6000. TCRdb itself trimmed the public reads at Q25 with fastp, ran MiXCR and retained productive beta chains. Merged by CDR3 protein, the rows form single entries marked with the most common genes and DNA. For this sample there are over 250,000 distinct CDR3 sequences; roughly 5% appear just once. Jointly, the top ten make up about 3.5% of the sample. The source was CD4+ T cells sorted from PBMCs, collected on the day of the yellow fever booster vaccination. The origin of the receptors is a man aged 18-30 years who received the YFV17D yellow fever vaccine.

The chain joins TRBV29-1 to TRBJ1-1; TRBD1 is a possible D gene (6 bases). CDR1 SQVTM and CDR2 ANQGSEA come from the germline V gene. This CDR3 spans 13 amino acids. The V end lost 3 bases, the J end lost 5 bases, and 13 bases lay between the germline ends. The CDR3, as DNA: TGCAGCGTTGATAGGGGGGGAAGGACTGAAGCTTTCTTT. Translation gives CSVDRGGRTEAFF.

This clonotype was observed a handful of times. The rearrangement links TRBV7-2 to TRBJ2-7, with D perhaps TRBD1 (5 bases). The CDR3 runs to 16 residues. Germline CDR1 SGHTA, CDR2 FQGNSA. The V gene lost 1 base and the J gene lost 4 bases, with 17 bases spanning the gap. CDR3 bases: TGTGCCAGCAGCTTAGGCAGGGTCGGGTTGGCATACGAGCAGTACTTC. It codes for CASSLGRVGLAYEQYF.

This clonotype has a count of ten or more. The chain carries TRBV7-2 and TRBJ2-3; no clear D gene. Trimming left V 5 bases short and J 6 bases short, with 6 bases between. The CDR3 sequence is 11 residues long. The germline V gene has CDR1 SGHTA and CDR2 FQGNSA. In DNA, the CDR3 is TGTGCCAGCAGCACCGCGGATACGCAGTATTTT. It yields the protein CASSTADTQYF.